The entry that follows covers one T cell receptor beta chain sequence. There are a few counts of this clone. Its antigen is unknown. No much larger clone is present one base from it, and per-base qualities are unavailable. V drops 5 bases and J drops 5 bases, leaving 16 bases in between. From cysteine to phenylalanine, the CDR3 is 16 amino acids long. Left in the record is the CDR3 DNA by itself, 48 bases read in frame from the first base. According to the germline V gene, CDR1 reads SGHTA and CDR2 reads FQGTGA. The data were obtained in a study of T cell changes during pregnancy in multiple sclerosis (dated by TCRdb to about 2019). Background on the whole study: Changes in the T cell repertoire over the course of pregnancy were examined in this study in women with multiple sclerosis.

Library preparation used the immunoSEQ multiplex PCR assay. The table comes from immuneACCESS by way of TCRdb, which keeps in-frame sequences with V and J called. Part of the clones is missing from these tables; in studies checked, under half for an unresolved V gene and the rest for unknown reasons. Counted in this sample were around 96,000 clones; 90% to 95% of them appeared once. Jointly, the top ten make up about 4.5% of the sample. This receptor chain uses TRBV7-3 and TRBJ1-6; the D gene is possibly TRBD1, with 6 bases matching. This TCR derives from a female donor with multiple sclerosis, enrolled in a pregnancy study. This sample comprised peripheral blood, obtained in the first trimester of pregnancy. The CDR3 region has the sequence CASSPTGRGNNSPLHF. The DNA is TGTGCCAGCAGCCCCACCGGCAGGGGAAATAATTCACCCCTCCACTTT.